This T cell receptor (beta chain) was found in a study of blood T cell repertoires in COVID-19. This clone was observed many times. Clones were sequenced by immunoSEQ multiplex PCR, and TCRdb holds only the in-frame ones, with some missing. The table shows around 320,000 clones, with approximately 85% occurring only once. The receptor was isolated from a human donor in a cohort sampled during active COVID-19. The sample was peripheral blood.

The CDR3 is CASSYRGPDTGELFF. DNA of the CDR3: TGTGCCAGCAGTTACAGGGGGCCAGACACCGGGGAGCTGTTTTTT. The rearrangement links TRBV6-5 to TRBJ2-2, with 7 positions matching TRBD1. Looked up from germline, CDR1 is MNHEY and CDR2 is SVGAGI. V shed 2 bases and J 3 bases; nucleotides not matched to a gene: 3. CDR3 size: 15 residues.